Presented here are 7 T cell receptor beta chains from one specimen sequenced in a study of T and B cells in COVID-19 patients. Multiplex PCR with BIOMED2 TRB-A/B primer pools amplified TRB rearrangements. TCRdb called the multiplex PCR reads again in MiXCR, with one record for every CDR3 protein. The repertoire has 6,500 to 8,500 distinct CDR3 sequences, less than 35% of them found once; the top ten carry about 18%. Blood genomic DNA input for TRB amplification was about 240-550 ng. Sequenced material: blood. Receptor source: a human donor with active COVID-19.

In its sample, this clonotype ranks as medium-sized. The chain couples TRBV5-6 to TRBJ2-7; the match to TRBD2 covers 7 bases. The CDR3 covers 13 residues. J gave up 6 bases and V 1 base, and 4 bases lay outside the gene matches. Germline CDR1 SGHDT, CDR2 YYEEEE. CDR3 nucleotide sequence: TGTGCCAGCAGCTTGTCCCCGGGAGGCGAGCAGTACGTC. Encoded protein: CASSLSPGGEQYV.

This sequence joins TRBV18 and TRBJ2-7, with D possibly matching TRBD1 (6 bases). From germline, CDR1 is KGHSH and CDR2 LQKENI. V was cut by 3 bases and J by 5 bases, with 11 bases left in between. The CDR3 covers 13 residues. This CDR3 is CASSPAQGDEQYF. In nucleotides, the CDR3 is TGTGCCAGCTCACCCGCACAGGGAGACGAGCAGTACTTC.

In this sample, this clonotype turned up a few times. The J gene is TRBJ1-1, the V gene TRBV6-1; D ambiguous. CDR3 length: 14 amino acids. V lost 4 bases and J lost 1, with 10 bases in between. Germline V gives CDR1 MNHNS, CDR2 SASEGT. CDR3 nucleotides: TGTGCCAGCAGTGCCTTCTACCAGAACACTGAAGCTTTCTTT. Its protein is CASSAFYQNTEAFF.

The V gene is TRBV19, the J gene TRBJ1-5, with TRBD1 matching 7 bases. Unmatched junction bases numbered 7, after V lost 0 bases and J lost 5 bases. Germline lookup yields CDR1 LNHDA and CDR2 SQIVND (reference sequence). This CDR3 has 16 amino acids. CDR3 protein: CASSIDSGQADQPQHF. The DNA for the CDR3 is TGTGCCAGTAGTATAGATAGCGGACAGGCGGATCAGCCCCAGCATTTT.

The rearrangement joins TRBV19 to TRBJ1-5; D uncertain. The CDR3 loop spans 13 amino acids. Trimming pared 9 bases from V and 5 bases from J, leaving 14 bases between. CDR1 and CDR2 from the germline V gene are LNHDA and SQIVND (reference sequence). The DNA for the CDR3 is TGTGCCAGCAGCTCGGGGAGGGATCAGCCCCAGCATTTT. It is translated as CASSSGRDQPQHF.

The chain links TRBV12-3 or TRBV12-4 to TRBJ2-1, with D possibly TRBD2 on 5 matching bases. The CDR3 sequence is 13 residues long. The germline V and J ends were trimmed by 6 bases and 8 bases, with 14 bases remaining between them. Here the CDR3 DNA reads TGTGCCAGCAGCCCGTCGGGGTTACATGAGCAGTTCTTC. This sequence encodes CASSPSGLHEQFF.

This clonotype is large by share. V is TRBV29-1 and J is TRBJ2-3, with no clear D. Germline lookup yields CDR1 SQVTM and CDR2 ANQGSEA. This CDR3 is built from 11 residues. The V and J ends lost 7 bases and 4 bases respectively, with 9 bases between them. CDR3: CSAKAADTQYF. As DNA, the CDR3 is TGCAGCGCCAAGGCCGCAGATACGCAGTATTTT.